Listed below are T cell receptor beta chains from one sample, sequenced in a study of human T cells and chemical hapten exposure. TCRdb independently ran MiXCR on the RACE reads; one entry per CDR3 protein. The table has under 450,000 distinct CDR3 sequences, around 6% seen once. The sequences come from whole blood, collected in connection with sensitization to the hapten diphenylcyclopropenone (DPC). The receptors were gathered from a woman younger than 30 with alopecia areata. Some clones in this sample may be carry-over from other donors' samples. The CDR3 runs from the conserved cysteine through the conserved F or W. The order of the fields is D gene, clone size, V gene, J gene, CDR3 DNA, CDR3 protein. D genes are given only for firm matches. Size values are once, few and many counts, or a class for expanded clones, and some rows have none.

>.|.|TRBV7-2|TRBJ1-1
TGTGCCAGCAGCTTAGGGGGGTTCGGGAATATAGAAGCTTTCTTT
CASSLGGFGNIEAFF
>TRBD2|few|TRBV20-1|TRBJ2-1
TGCAGTGCTAGAGTAGCGGGGGCATCCTACAATGAGCAGTTCTTC
CSARVAGASYNEQFF
>.|few|TRBV4-3|TRBJ1-1
TGCGCCAGCAGCCAAGAAAAGGGGTACACTGAAGCTTTCTTT
CASSQEKGYTEAFF
>.|few|TRBV6-2/TRBV6-3|TRBJ1-2
TGTGCCAGCAGTTACAGGGCTGCTAACTATGGCTACACCTTC
CASSYRAANYGYTF
>.|.|TRBV12-3/TRBV12-4|TRBJ1-1
TGTGCCAGCAGTCGTTGGAACTACAACACTGAAGCTTTCTTT
CASSRWNYNTEAFF
>.|few|TRBV7-6|TRBJ2-5
TGTGCCAGCAGCTTATCGCCCAGCCACCAAGAGACCCAGTACTTC
CASSLSPSHQETQYF
>TRBD2|few|TRBV19|TRBJ2-5
TGTGCCAGTAGCCCCCGGGGAGCGGGGGGGCGAGAGACCCAGTACTTC
CASSPRGAGGRETQYF
>.|.|TRBV6-2/TRBV6-3|TRBJ1-5
TGTGCCAGCAGTTACGGAGACAACCAGAGCAATCAGCCCCAGCATTTT
CASSYGDNQSNQPQHF
>TRBD2|few|TRBV7-9|TRBJ2-5
TGTGCCAGCAGCCCGGGACTAGGGCGAGAGACCCAGTACTTC
CASSPGLGRETQYF
>TRBD2|many|TRBV6-5|TRBJ2-1
TGTGCCAGCAGTTACTCGACGGGGGGCTCCTACAATGAGCAGTTCTTC
CASSYSTGGSYNEQFF
>TRBD1|few|TRBV6-5|TRBJ1-1
TGTGCCAGCAGTATCACCGGGACAGGGCGGGAAGCTTTCTTT
CASSITGTGREAFF
>.|many|TRBV5-6|TRBJ2-3
TGTGCCAGCAGCTTGGAGCCAGATACGCAGTATTTT
CASSLEPDTQYF
>TRBD1|.|TRBV7-3|TRBJ1-1
TGTGCCAGCAGCTCTCAGGGGGAGAACACTGAAGCTTTCTTT
CASSSQGENTEAFF
>.|few|TRBV7-2|TRBJ2-7
TGTGCCAGCAGCTTAGCGTCCGCAGGGTACGGATCCTACGAGCAGTACTTC
CASSLASAGYGSYEQYF
>TRBD1|.|TRBV2|TRBJ2-6
TGTGCCAGCAGTAATAAAGACAGGGGGCACGTCCTGACTTTC
CASSNKDRGHVLTF
>.|.|TRBV12-3/TRBV12-4|TRBJ1-5
TGTGCCAGCAGTTTAGATGGTGACGATCAGCCCCAGCATTTT
CASSLDGDDQPQHF
>.|many|TRBV6-2/TRBV6-3|TRBJ1-1
TGTGCCAGCAGTTACTCGTACCCGAACACTGAAGCTTTCTTT
CASSYSYPNTEAFF
>TRBD1|many|TRBV20-1|TRBJ1-5
TGCAGTGCTAGAGATATAGGGGGCGCGGGTCAGCCCCAGCATTTT
CSARDIGGAGQPQHF
>TRBD1|few|TRBV10-3|TRBJ2-5
TGTGCCATCAGCGCCGGGACAGATCAAGAGACCCAGTACTTC
CAISAGTDQETQYF
>.|few|TRBV7-8|TRBJ1-1
TGTGCCAGCAGCTTACAGTATAGCATGAACACTGAAGCTTTCTTT
CASSLQYSMNTEAFF
>.|few|TRBV20-1|TRBJ2-7
TGCAGTGCCCCCCTGGGGGGTACTACCTACGAGCAGTACTTC
CSAPLGGTTYEQYF
>.|many|TRBV28|TRBJ1-4
TGTGCCAGCAATGGGGCGCGGACAACTAATGAAAAACTGTTTTTT
CASNGARTTNEKLFF
>.|many|TRBV18|TRBJ1-1
TGTGCCAGCTCGCCCCCGGTCGGGGATACTGAAGCTTTCTTT
CASSPPVGDTEAFF
>.|.|TRBV11-2|TRBJ1-2
TGTGCCAGCAGCTTAGATCTACAGATCTATGGCTACACCTTC
CASSLDLQIYGYTF
>.|.|TRBV20-1|TRBJ2-4
TGCAGTGCTAGAGGGGCAGGGCAGGGTTTGGACATTCAGTACTTC
CSARGAGQGLDIQYF
>.|few|TRBV6-2/TRBV6-3|TRBJ2-1
TGTGCCAGCAGATTCGATCGGGGGAATGAGCAGTTCTTC
CASRFDRGNEQFF
>TRBD1|many|TRBV2|TRBJ2-5
TGTGCCAGCGGACAGGGGTCCCAAGAGACCCAGTACTTC
CASGQGSQETQYF
>.|many|TRBV5-5|TRBJ2-1
TGTGCCAGCAGCTCAGGGTTCCGGGAGCAGTTCTTC
CASSSGFREQFF
>.|few|TRBV7-8|TRBJ1-1
TGTGCCAGCAGCTTAGTTGCGTTGAGGGACACTGAAGCTTTCTTT
CASSLVALRDTEAFF
>.|.|TRBV7-8|TRBJ1-4
TGTGCCAGCAGCGAGCGACAGACCACTAATGAAAAACTGTTTTTT
CASSERQTTNEKLFF
>TRBD1|many|TRBV12-3/TRBV12-4|TRBJ1-1
TGTGCCAGCAGGGACAGGGTTGAAGCTTTCTTT
CASRDRVEAFF
>.|many|TRBV3-1|TRBJ1-1
TGTGCCAGCAGCCAATCTCTTTACACTGAAGCTTTCTTT
CASSQSLYTEAFF
>TRBD1|few|TRBV6-6|TRBJ1-1
TGTGCCAGCAGTCCACGGGACAGGGGGCTGAGAACTGAAGCTTTCTTT
CASSPRDRGLRTEAFF
>.|.|TRBV20-1|TRBJ1-1
TGCAGTGCTAGAGTCGGGCAGCAGAACACTGAAGCTTTCTTT
CSARVGQQNTEAFF
>.|few|TRBV27|TRBJ1-6
TGTGCCAGCAGTTTATCTCCAGGGATAAATTCACCCCTCCACTTT
CASSLSPGINSPLHF
>.|many|TRBV28|TRBJ1-2
TGTGCCAGCGGCGGGACAACCAATTCATATGGCTACACCTTC
CASGGTTNSYGYTF
>TRBD2|few|TRBV9|TRBJ2-5
TGTGCCAGCAGCGCCGGCAGTAGCGGGGCCCAAGAGACCCAGTACTTC
CASSAGSSGAQETQYF
>TRBD1|.|TRBV7-3|TRBJ2-7
TGTGCCAGCAGCGATCGGACAGGGAAGCCCTACGAGCAGTACTTC
CASSDRTGKPYEQYF
>.|few|TRBV2|TRBJ2-3
TGTGCCAGCTGGGGGGGCCTTTCAACAGATACGCAGTATTTT
CASWGGLSTDTQYF
>TRBD1|few|TRBV4-3|TRBJ2-2
TGCGCCAGCAGCCAAACAGGGGCCGGGGAGCTGTTTTTT
CASSQTGAGELFF
>.|few|TRBV5-4|TRBJ2-3
TGTGCCAGCAGCCTGGGGACCTCGCGGAGCGGTCCTAGCACAGATACGCAGTATTTT
CASSLGTSRSGPSTDTQYF
>.|.|TRBV6-5|TRBJ2-7
TGTGCCAGCAGTCGCGGGCCCAGTCAGTACTTC
CASSRGPSQYF
>.|many|TRBV29-1|TRBJ1-2
TGCAGCGTTGAAGATGGCTACACCTTC
CSVEDGYTF
>TRBD1|few|TRBV11-2|TRBJ2-6
TGTGCCAGCAGTACCGATAGGGGGACAGGGCTGTCCAACGTCCTGACTTTC
CASSTDRGTGLSNVLTF
>.|.|TRBV3-1|TRBJ2-1
TGTGCCAGCAGCCAACGGGGAAACTCCTACAATGAGCAGTTCTTC
CASSQRGNSYNEQFF
>TRBD2|few|TRBV18|TRBJ2-1
TGTGCCAGCTCACCAATTGCGGGGGGGCCATGGGAGCAGTTCTTC
CASSPIAGGPWEQFF
>.|.|TRBV3-1|TRBJ2-7
TGTGCCAGCAGCCAAGACACGACCAGCTACGAGCAGTACTTC
CASSQDTTSYEQYF
>.|.|TRBV27|TRBJ2-7
TGTGCCAGCAGTTCGGCGCAGGGCATCTCCTACGAGCAGTACTTC
CASSSAQGISYEQYF
>.|many|TRBV12-3/TRBV12-4|TRBJ1-3
TGTGCCAGCAGTTACGGGACCCGCATTTGGAACACCATATATTTT
CASSYGTRIWNTIYF
>.|.|TRBV7-2|TRBJ2-1
TGTGCCAGCAGCTTAGCAGGGGAAACCTACAATGAGCAGTTCTTC
CASSLAGETYNEQFF